Listed below are T cell receptor beta chains from one sample, sequenced in a study of read filtering for tumor transcriptome and immune sequencing. One entry per CDR3 protein, called by TCRdb with MiXCR from the reads. The sample consists of fewer than 50,000 distinct CDR3 sequences, 13% of them appearing once. Material for sequencing was a population of CD138-negative cells sorted from bone marrow. The source of these receptors is a donor aged 40 or older with multiple myeloma. CDR3s include the opening cysteine and the closing phenylalanine or tryptophan.

v_gene | CDR3aa
TRBV12-3/TRBV12-4 | CASSRDGGSYEQYF
TRBV6-6 | CASSSAISGRPVYEQYF
TRBV7-8 | CASSPIWAGLETQYF
TRBV7-2 | CASSPSRAGAGTGELFF
TRBV28 | CASSFTRAAQDTQYF
TRBV5-1 | CASSSSSGSSYNEQFF
TRBV28 | CASSPRGPLGEKLFF
TRBV7-9 | CASSLKLGTGRGDTQYF
TRBV4-2 | CASSQDIQGYNEQFF
TRBV28 | CASSSRVAGEETQYF
TRBV27 | CASSPVDRGNEQFF
TRBV6-5 | CASSPMWVAYHEQYF
TRBV20-1 | CSAYDSRPFQYEQYF
TRBV15 | CATSREAGSYNEQFF
TRBV4-3 | CASSQGFSRGAETQYF
TRBV2 | CARGQGPYEQYF
TRBV14 | CASSQVRGSQETQYF
TRBV7-2 | CASSTYRVGGTDTQYF
TRBV7-9 | CASSSGQANTDTQYF
TRBV20-1 | CSATLPEGGNTEAFF
TRBV30 | CAWRDPGYFERYF
TRBV10-3 | CAISAPPSGTSFFEQFF
TRBV19 | CASSPALNRGTEAFF
TRBV20-1 | CSARLGGGELFF
TRBV20-1 | CSARESPGGLAFSQQYF
TRBV20-1 | CSARLASGSYEQYF
TRBV6-2/TRBV6-3 | CASSDGQPQHF
TRBV19 | CASSVPGRGPPETQYF
TRBV18 | CASSQTEGAEAFF
TRBV5-1 | CASSSGTSGTYEQYF
TRBV7-9 | CASSPYSPGHNEQFF
TRBV5-5 | CASSLEVARPAMSNQPQHF
TRBV3-1 | CASSQDGGGTYNSPLHF
TRBV10-3 | CATWDQVGTGELFF
TRBV5-1 | CASSEYLGTGSYEQYF
TRBV6-2/TRBV6-3 | CASSYSTGNPYEQYF
TRBV20-1 | CSARPPGTSGSHTQYF
TRBV28 | CASSLAGGRSYEQYF
TRBV24-1 | CATRADLNSPLHF
TRBV7-8 | CASSPTSGGQNTGELFF
TRBV6-1 | CASRPRGNEQFF
TRBV7-3 | CASSQGPFTDTQYF
TRBV18 | CASGRGVEQYF
TRBV7-8 | CASSLGGAKETQYF
TRBV7-9 | CASSLLALAEDNEQFF
TRBV6-5 | CASSYPGLPYEQYF
TRBV5-1 | CASSLVVGGQGTRKLFF
TRBV20-1 | CSAVKGDYRYEQYF